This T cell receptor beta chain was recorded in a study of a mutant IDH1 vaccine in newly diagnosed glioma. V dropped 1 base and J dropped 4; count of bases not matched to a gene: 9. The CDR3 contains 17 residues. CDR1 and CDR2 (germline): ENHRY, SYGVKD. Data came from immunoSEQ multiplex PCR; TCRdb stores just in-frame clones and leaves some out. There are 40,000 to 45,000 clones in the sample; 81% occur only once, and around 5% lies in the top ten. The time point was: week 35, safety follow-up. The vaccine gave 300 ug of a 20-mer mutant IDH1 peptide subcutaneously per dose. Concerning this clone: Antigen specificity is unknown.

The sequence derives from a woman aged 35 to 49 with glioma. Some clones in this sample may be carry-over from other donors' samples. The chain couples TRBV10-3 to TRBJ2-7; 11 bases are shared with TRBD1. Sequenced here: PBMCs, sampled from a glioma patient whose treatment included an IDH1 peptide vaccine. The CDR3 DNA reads TGTGCCATCAGTGAGTTGGCCGGGACAGGGGGGGTATACGAGCAGTACTTC. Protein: CAISELAGTGGVYEQYF.